The present T cell receptor (beta chain) was sequenced within a study of vaccination and CD4 T cells after COVID-19. Study at large: The cells were exposed to overlapping spike peptides originating from SARS-CoV-2, HCoV-NL63, HCoV-OC43 and HCoV-229E for stimulation. In the control cultures, a CEFX pool, an HIV-1 Nef pool, or no peptide was supplied.

The treatment is: roughly nine-day PBMC culture with coronavirus spike peptide pools or control peptides (ViraFEST assay). Oncomine TCR Beta short-read sequencing was applied to DNA from cultured CD4+ T cells. TCRdb used MiXCR to reprocess the PCR reads, holding one entry per CDR3 protein. In the table there are some 22,000 distinct CDR3 sequences, around two thirds of which are singletons. About this clonotype itself: Its antigen remains unknown.

V trimming: 3 bases; J trimming: 3 bases; junction bases outside the gene matches: 9. Germline CDR1 SGDLS, CDR2 YYNGEE. There are 18 residues in the CDR3. The source is a human donor who received a COVID-19 vaccine. Sequencing used CD4+ T cells from blood, cultured in vitro, obtained after SARS-CoV-2 vaccination. The chain has TRBV9 and TRBJ2-7; the match to TRBD2 covers 16 bases. CDR3 in DNA: TGTGCCAGCAGCGGCGAACCGGGACTAGCGGGGGGGGTCTACGAGCAGTACTTC. It translates to CASSGEPGLAGGVYEQYF.